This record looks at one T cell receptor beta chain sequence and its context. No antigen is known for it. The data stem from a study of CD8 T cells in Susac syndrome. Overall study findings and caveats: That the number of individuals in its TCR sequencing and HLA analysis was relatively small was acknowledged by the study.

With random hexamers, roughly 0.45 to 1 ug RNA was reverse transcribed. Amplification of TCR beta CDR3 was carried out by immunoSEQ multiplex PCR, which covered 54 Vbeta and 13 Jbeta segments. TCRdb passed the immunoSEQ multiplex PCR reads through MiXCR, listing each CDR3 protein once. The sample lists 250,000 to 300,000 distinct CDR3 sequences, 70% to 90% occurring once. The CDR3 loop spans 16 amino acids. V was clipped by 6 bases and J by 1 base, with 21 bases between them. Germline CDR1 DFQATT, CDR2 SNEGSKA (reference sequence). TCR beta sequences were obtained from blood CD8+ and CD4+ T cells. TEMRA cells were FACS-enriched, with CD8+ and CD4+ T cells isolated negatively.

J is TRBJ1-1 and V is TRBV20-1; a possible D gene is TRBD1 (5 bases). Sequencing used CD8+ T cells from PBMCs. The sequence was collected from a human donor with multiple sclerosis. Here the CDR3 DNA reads TGCAGTGCCCCCCCCATTTCGGGGGACTCGAACACTGAAGCTTTCTTT. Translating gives CSAPPISGDSNTEAFF.